This is a list of T cell receptor beta chains from one sample in a study of T cell responses to AZD1222 COVID-19 vaccine. Here immunoSEQ multiplex PCR was the method, and the copy in TCRdb shows in-frame clones only, minus some. The profile covers about 120,000 clones, with about 90% appearing a single time and approximately 5.1% taken by the ten largest. This specimen consisted of peripheral blood, obtained on day 0 of AZD1222 vaccination. The receptor source for this set is an adult in good health. CDR3s include the opening cysteine and the closing phenylalanine or tryptophan. The D gene is left open where the match is weak. The size of a clone is reported for some rows only, either as once, few or many, or as a class for expanded clones.

V	size	J	D	CDR3	DNA
TRBV28	-	TRBJ1-2	TRBD1	CASSLRVGTGAVGYTF	TGTGCCAGCAGTTTAAGAGTAGGGACAGGGGCGGTTGGCTACACCTTC
TRBV5-4	-	TRBJ2-7	TRBD1	CASSPSDRVGNEQYF	TGTGCCAGCAGCCCCTCAGACAGGGTGGGCAACGAGCAGTACTTC
TRBV2	-	TRBJ1-5	-	CASSEGKGNQPQHF	TGTGCCAGCAGTGAGGGAAAAGGGAATCAGCCCCAGCATTTT
TRBV5-4	-	TRBJ2-1	TRBD1	CASRTGGLREQFF	TGTGCCAGCAGGACAGGGGGCCTACGGGAGCAGTTCTTC
TRBV19	-	TRBJ1-1	-	CASKSGTLNTEAFF	TGTGCCAGTAAGTCCGGGACACTTAACACTGAAGCTTTCTTT
TRBV7-9	-	TRBJ1-6	-	CASSFGRDNSPLHF	TGTGCCAGCAGCTTTGGCAGGGATAATTCACCCCTCCACTTT
TRBV12-5	-	TRBJ1-5	-	CASGPDPGQPQHF	TGTGCTAGTGGTCCGGACCCGGGGCAGCCCCAGCATTTT
TRBV29-1	-	TRBJ2-5	-	CSVLLSGVSETQYF	TGCAGCGTTCTACTATCAGGGGTGTCGGAGACCCAGTACTTC
TRBV23-1	-	TRBJ2-2	-	CASRRGAQVDTGELFF	TGCGCCAGCAGACGAGGGGCTCAGGTCGACACCGGGGAGCTGTTTTTT
TRBV4-2	-	TRBJ1-3	TRBD1	CASSQATGAGGNTIYF	TGTGCCAGCAGCCAGGCGACAGGGGCCGGTGGAAACACCATATATTTT
TRBV7-8	-	TRBJ2-1	-	CASSLVGTPNEQFF	TGTGCCAGCAGCTTAGTAGGGACTCCGAATGAGCAGTTCTTC
TRBV5-1	-	TRBJ1-5	-	CASSEDPSNQPQHF	TGCGCCAGCAGCGAGGATCCTAGCAATCAGCCCCAGCATTTT
TRBV2	-	TRBJ2-7	TRBD1	CASSEAHLDRGLYEQYF	TGTGCCAGCAGTGAAGCTCACTTAGACAGGGGACTGTACGAGCAGTACTTC
TRBV5-1	-	TRBJ1-2	TRBD1	CASSLGQTGGVYGYTF	TGCGCCAGCAGCTTGGGACAGACAGGGGGCGTCTATGGCTACACCTTC
TRBV6-5	once	TRBJ2-7	-	CASSTTFGQGYEQYF	TGTGCCAGCAGTACAACTTTTGGGCAGGGCTACGAGCAGTACTTC
TRBV10-3	-	TRBJ1-5	-	CATSSQGLNQPQHF	TGTGCCACCTCCAGCCAGGGACTCAATCAGCCCCAGCATTTT
TRBV6-5	-	TRBJ2-7	TRBD2	CASSLYSGRSYEQYF	TGTGCCAGCAGTCTCTATAGCGGGAGGTCCTACGAGCAGTACTTC
TRBV5-1	-	TRBJ2-5	-	CASSIYRTEQETQYF	TGCGCCAGCAGCATCTATCGGACAGAACAAGAGACCCAGTACTTC
TRBV2	-	TRBJ2-5	TRBD2	CASNSPGLASETQYF	TGTGCCAGCAACTCTCCGGGACTAGCCTCAGAGACCCAGTACTTC
TRBV30	-	TRBJ1-5	-	CAWSSGLHNQPQHF	TGTGCCTGGAGCTCCGGACTGCACAATCAGCCCCAGCATTTT
TRBV2	-	TRBJ1-5	TRBD1	CASGGRDRSNQPQHF	TGTGCCAGCGGGGGCCGGGACAGGAGCAATCAGCCCCAGCATTTT
TRBV19	-	TRBJ2-2	TRBD1	CASSVGGWSNTGELFF	TGTGCCAGTAGTGTAGGGGGCTGGTCGAACACCGGGGAGCTGTTTTTT
TRBV9	-	TRBJ2-7	-	CASSPSGPGYEQYF	TGTGCCAGCAGCCCCTCGGGACCTGGCTACGAGCAGTACTTC
TRBV28	-	TRBJ1-2	TRBD1	CASRPGQRTYGYTF	TGTGCCAGCAGACCGGGACAGCGGACCTATGGCTACACCTTC
TRBV25-1	-	TRBJ1-3	-	CASSEWDTIYF	TGTGCCAGCAGTGAATGGGACACCATATATTTT
TRBV7-2	-	TRBJ1-2	TRBD1	CASSTQGEPLYGYTF	TGTGCCAGCAGCACCCAGGGGGAGCCTCTCTATGGCTACACCTTC
TRBV5-8	-	TRBJ1-4	TRBD1	CASPGPPGGEWATNEKLFF	TGTGCCAGCCCGGGACCGCCAGGGGGCGAGTGGGCAACTAATGAAAAACTGTTTTTT
TRBV10-3	-	TRBJ1-6	-	CAISESVGALGSPLHF	TGTGCCATCAGTGAGTCGGTGGGGGCGCTGGGCTCACCCCTCCACTTT
TRBV9	-	TRBJ1-2	-	CASSVGWEETPDYGYTF	TGTGCCAGCAGCGTAGGGTGGGAGGAGACACCTGACTATGGCTACACCTTC
TRBV6-6	-	TRBJ2-7	-	CASSYGRGSYEQYF	TGTGCCAGCAGTTACGGCCGTGGATCCTACGAGCAGTACTTC
TRBV2	-	TRBJ1-6	-	CASNRDGVNSPLHF	TGTGCCAGCAACCGAGACGGAGTAAATTCACCCCTCCACTTT
TRBV9	-	TRBJ1-3	-	CASSVSTGVGNTIYF	TGTGCCAGCAGCGTCTCAACAGGAGTTGGAAACACCATATATTTT
TRBV5-5	-	TRBJ2-3	-	CASSPKTDSFPDTQYF	TGTGCCAGCAGCCCAAAGACGGACAGTTTCCCAGATACGCAGTATTTT
TRBV6-5	-	TRBJ1-6	TRBD1	CASSLLDRGNSPLHF	TGTGCCAGCAGTCTGCTGGACAGGGGGAATTCACCCCTCCACTTT
TRBV30	-	TRBJ1-6	-	CAWSAERNSPLHF	TGTGCCTGGAGTGCGGAGCGAAATTCACCCCTCCACTTT
TRBV29-1	-	TRBJ1-2	TRBD1	CSVEADRDGYTF	TGCAGCGTTGAAGCGGACAGGGACGGCTACACCTTC
TRBV19	few	TRBJ2-7	-	CASSIMGAYSYEQYF	TGTGCCAGTAGTATTATGGGGGCATACTCCTACGAGCAGTACTTC
TRBV5-1	-	TRBJ1-6	-	CASSLERARNSPLHF	TGCGCCAGCAGCTTGGAAAGGGCGCGGAATTCACCCCTCCACTTT
TRBV14	-	TRBJ2-7	TRBD1	CASSRAGQGSHEQYF	TGTGCCAGCAGCCGAGCGGGACAGGGGTCTCACGAGCAGTACTTC
TRBV11-2	-	TRBJ2-2	-	CASSFGQMNTGELFF	TGTGCCAGCAGCTTTGGACAGATGAACACCGGGGAGCTGTTTTTT
TRBV3-1/TRBV3-2	-	TRBJ2-1	-	CASSRRYNEQFF	TGTGCCAGCAGCCGGCGGTACAATGAGCAGTTCTTC
TRBV5-8	-	TRBJ1-6	TRBD1	CASSFGQGYSPLHF	TGTGCCAGCAGCTTTGGACAGGGCTATTCACCCCTCCACTTT
TRBV12-2	once	TRBJ2-7	-	CASRQFPWGERYEQYF	TGTGCAAGTCGCCAATTCCCTTGGGGGGAGAGGTACGAGCAGTACTTC
TRBV5-6	-	TRBJ2-1	-	CASSFSVNEQFF	TGTGCCAGCAGCTTTTCGGTGAATGAGCAGTTCTTC
TRBV7-8	-	TRBJ1-1	-	CASSQTGYEEAFF	TGTGCCAGCAGCCAGACTGGGTATGAGGAAGCTTTCTTT
TRBV5-1	-	TRBJ1-1	-	CASSLLGENTEAFF	TGCGCCAGCAGCTTGTTGGGAGAAAATACTGAAGCTTTCTTT
TRBV5-4	-	TRBJ2-6	-	CASTSWGAGANVLTF	TGTGCCAGCACCAGCTGGGGGGCCGGGGCCAACGTCCTGACTTTC
TRBV7-3	-	TRBJ2-7	-	CASSFTSDSYEQYF	TGTGCCAGCAGCTTCACGTCGGACAGCTACGAGCAGTACTTC